This T cell receptor (beta chain) derives from a study of control samples from healthy donors and cancer patients (dated by TCRdb to 2018 to 2020). Taken from cysteine to phenylalanine, the CDR3 has 12 residues. Only the CDR3 portion is preserved as DNA: 36 bases, with reading frame beginning at the first base. A distance of 7 bases separates the germline ends of V and J, which lose 2 bases and 5 bases respectively. Reading the germline V gene gives CDR1 SGHRS and CDR2 YFSETQ. To note about this clone: Its antigen is unknown. Base qualities were left out, and no much larger clone turns up one base away.

The protocol used for the library was the immunoSEQ multiplex PCR assay. TCRdb obtained this table from immuneACCESS and retained in-frame rearrangements with V and J assigned. These tables miss some clones; where compared with another copy, unresolved V genes account for less than half of the shortfall, and the remainder is unexplained. This sample has about 83,000 clones in its table, and 90% to 95% of those were observed once. In total, the top ten clones hold 15% to 20% of the sample. Sequenced material: blood. This TCR was sampled from a man in his fifties in good health. Recombination connected TRBV5-1 to TRBJ1-1; confidence is insufficient to name the D gene. The bases read TGCGCCAGCAGCTTTGGAGGAACTGAAGCTTTCTTT. This is translated as CASSFGGTEAFF.